Shown below are 21 T cell receptor beta chains from a single sample sequenced in a study of blood T cell repertoires in COVID-19. The method was immunoSEQ multiplex PCR; TCRdb's version includes in-frame clones alone and lacks a portion of them. The sample carries about 98,000 clones, 81% recorded once. The sample comprised peripheral blood. Receptor source: an elderly woman with acute or convalescent COVID-19.

The CDR3 sequence is CASSPGGGRDGYTF. Here the CDR3 DNA reads TGCGCCAGCAGCCCCGGGGGGGGGCGCGATGGCTACACCTTC. V gene TRBV4-3 combines with J gene TRBJ1-2; D possibly corresponds to TRBD1 (6 bases). The V end was cut by 4 bases, the J end by 6 bases, with 15 bases between. CDR3 size: 14 residues. Germline CDR1 LGHNA, CDR2 YSLEER.

The chain has TRBV7-8 and TRBJ1-5; 9 bases match TRBD1. The CDR3 consists of 16 residues. Germline loops: CDR1 SGHVS, CDR2 FQNEAQ. The junction had 8 bases not matched to a gene; V was cut back by 5 bases and J by 3 bases. The CDR3 DNA reads TGTGCCAGCAGCCTATTGGACAGGGGATTCAATCAGCCCCAGCATTTT. This gives the protein CASSLLDRGFNQPQHF.

This clone has just a few counts. The chain joins TRBV15 to TRBJ2-5; maybe TRBD2 (6 bases). Germline CDR1 is LNHNV and CDR2 is YYDKDF (reference sequence). Trimming took off 6 bases at V and 1 base at J, with 15 bases between the two ends. The CDR3 is 15 residues long. CDR3 region: CATRIGAGTQETQYF. The CDR3 DNA is TGTGCCACCAGAATAGGGGCGGGGACCCAAGAGACCCAGTACTTC.

This clone showed up just a few times. The chain is built from TRBV10-1 and TRBJ1-5; TRBD1 matches 8 bases. There are 17 residues in the CDR3. In germline, CDR1 is WNHNN, CDR2 SYGVQD (reference sequence). V shed 4 bases, J shed 0 bases, and the junction held 8 bases outside the gene matches. For the CDR3, the DNA is TGCGCCAGCAGTGGGGTTCAGGGGGCTTATAGCAATCAGCCCCAGCATTTT. This sequence encodes CASSGVQGAYSNQPQHF.

V gene TRBV7-2 combines with J gene TRBJ2-5; weak D call: TRBD2 (5 bases). This CDR3 has 13 amino acids. Between the trimmed V and J ends, which lost 2 bases and 3 bases, there was a span of 7 bases. The germline gives CDR1 SGHTA, CDR2 FQGNSA. The CDR3 loop reads CASSLWGEETQYF. As DNA, the CDR3 is TGTGCCAGCAGCTTATGGGGAGAAGAGACCCAGTACTTC.

This chain uses TRBV2 with TRBJ1-5; D not certain. CDR1 and CDR2 from the germline V gene are SNHLY and FYNNEI. Trimming removed 3 bases at V and 3 bases at J, with 9 bases between. This CDR3 is 14 amino acids long. CDR3 in amino acids: CASSERENNQPQHF. The CDR3 coding sequence is TGTGCCAGCAGTGAGCGGGAGAACAATCAGCCCCAGCATTTT.

This sequence joins TRBV6-2 or TRBV6-3 and TRBJ2-5; possible D gene TRBD2, 6 bases. The germline CDR1 and CDR2 sequences are MNHEY and SVGEGT. V was cut by 5 bases and J by 2 bases, with 12 bases left in between. This CDR3 comprises 14 residues. Here the CDR3 reads CASSAMGGQETQYF. The CDR3 nucleotides read TGTGCCAGCAGTGCGATGGGGGGACAAGAGACCCAGTACTTC.

The chain carries TRBV7-8 and TRBJ1-6; no clear D. Deletions cut 0 bases from V and 7 bases from J, with 4 bases between. The germline V gene has CDR1 SGHVS and CDR2 FQNEAQ. This CDR3 contains 13 residues. The CDR3 nucleotides are TGTGCCAGCAGCTTAGCGGAGAATTCACCCCTCCACTTT. As protein: CASSLAENSPLHF.

This chain connects TRBV5-5 to TRBJ2-7, with D unclear. This CDR3 region has 14 residues. The V end was cut by 1 base, the J end by 1 base, with 9 bases between. Germline CDR1 SGHKS, CDR2 YYEKEE (reference sequence). The CDR3 bases are TGTGCCAGCAGCTTGCTGACAAATTCCTACGAGCAGTACTTC. Its translation is CASSLLTNSYEQYF.

V and J are TRBV7-2 and TRBJ2-4; 11 nucleotides match TRBD2. Germline V gives CDR1 SGHTA, CDR2 FQGNSA. This CDR3 spans 16 amino acids. With 5 bases clipped from V and 11 bases from J, the junction kept 14 bases outside the gene matches. The chain's CDR3 is CASSPRGVAGGHLQYF. CDR3 bases: TGTGCCAGCAGCCCCCGGGGTGTAGCGGGGGGGCACCTTCAGTACTTC.

This chain joins TRBV5-4 and TRBJ2-3; 10 nucleotides agree with TRBD2. Germline CDR1 reads SGHNT; CDR2 reads YYREEE (reference sequence). CDR3 size: 16 residues. V trimming: 4 bases; J trimming: 2 bases; junction bases outside the gene matches: 7. CDR3: CASSNQRGGFTDTQYF. CDR3 nucleotides: TGTGCCAGCAGCAACCAGCGGGGGGGATTCACAGATACGCAGTATTTT.

The chain employs TRBV7-2 and TRBJ1-5, with D uncertain. The V gene's germline CDR1 is SGHTA and CDR2 FQGNSA. Trimming left V 4 bases short and J 4 bases short, with 8 bases between. CDR3 size: 13 residues. CDR3: CASSSFPNQPQHF. The DNA for the CDR3 is TGTGCCAGCAGCTCCTTTCCGAATCAGCCCCAGCATTTT.

This chain connects TRBV19 to TRBJ1-2; possibly TRBD1 for D (5 bases). The CDR3 contains 14 residues. V gave up 7 bases and J gave up 4 bases, with 16 bases separating them. Germline loops: CDR1 LNHDA, CDR2 SQIVND (reference sequence). For the CDR3, the DNA is TGTGCCAGTAAAGCACAGGACGTCGGCTATGGCTACACCTTC. Translation gives CASKAQDVGYGYTF.

The chain recombines TRBV5-1 with TRBJ2-1; 12 nucleotides line up with TRBD1. Germline-derived CDR1 and CDR2 are SGHRS and YFSETQ. V was pared by 5 bases and J by 7 bases, with 4 bases of the junction left unmatched. CDR3 length equals 14 residues. The CDR3 protein is CASRRDRGLNEQFF. The CDR3 nucleotides read TGCGCCAGCAGACGGGACAGGGGGCTAAATGAGCAGTTCTTC. The full variable domain, rest sourced from reference TRBV5-1 and TRBJ2-1, is KAGVTQTPRYLIKTRGQQVTLSCSPISGHRSVSWYQQTPGQGLQFLFEYFSETQRNKGNFPGRFSGRQFSNSRSEMNVSTLELGDSALYLCASRRDRGLNEQFFGPGTRLTVL.

V gene TRBV6-5 combines with J gene TRBJ1-3; TRBD1 aligns across 12 bases. This CDR3 region has 15 residues. V was pared by 8 bases and J by 9 bases, with 11 bases of the junction left unmatched. Germline CDR1 reads MNHEY; CDR2 reads SVGAGI. In nucleotides, the CDR3 is TGTGCCAGCCTCCCGGGACAGGGGGCTGGTGGCACCATATATTTT. Its protein product is CASLPGQGAGGTIYF.

The chain joins TRBV9 to TRBJ1-4; no definite D call. This CDR3 region has 15 residues. Trimming took 0 bases from V and 7 from J, leaving 13 bases between them. Per the germline V gene, CDR1 is SGDLS and CDR2 is YYNGEE. CDR3 DNA sequence: TGTGCCAGCAGCGTAGGGTACCAGGTCGGTGAAAAACTGTTTTTT. This gives the protein CASSVGYQVGEKLFF. Based on the CDR3 plus reference TRBV9 and TRBJ1-4, the full variable domain is DSGVTQTPKHLITATGQRVTLRCSPRSGDLSVYWYQQSLDQGLQFLIQYYNGEERAKGNILERFSAQQFPDLHSELNLSSLELGDSALYFCASSVGYQVGEKLFFGSGTQLSVL.

The genes are TRBV2 and TRBJ2-5; TRBD1 aligns across 10 bases. The germline CDR1 and CDR2 sequences are SNHLY and FYNNEI. The CDR3 spans 15 residues. V was clipped by 7 bases and J by 1 base; unmatched bases: 6. CDR3: CASKRDRGFQETQYF. The CDR3 region has the DNA TGTGCCAGCAAACGGGACAGGGGATTCCAAGAGACCCAGTACTTC.

This rearrangement joins TRBV5-1 to TRBJ2-2, with 7 bases aligning to TRBD1. Germline V gene data show CDR1 as SGHRS and CDR2 as YFSETQ. This CDR3 is 15 amino acids long. V shed 7 bases and J 2 bases; nucleotides not matched to a gene: 8. CDR3 region: CASLPGTENTGELFF. In DNA, the CDR3 is TGCGCCAGCCTGCCCGGGACAGAAAACACCGGGGAGCTGTTTTTT.

The chain combines TRBV3-1 (or the pseudogene TRBV3-2) with TRBJ1-2; weak D call: TRBD1 (5 bases). V lost 0 bases and J 4 bases, leaving 9 bases between the germline ends. Germline CDR1 is LGHDT and CDR2 is YNNKEL (reference sequence). CDR3 size: 14 residues. DNA of the CDR3: TGTGCCAGCAGCCAAGACAGGGCCCCCTATGGCTACACCTTC. It encodes CASSQDRAPYGYTF.

The gene calls are TRBV29-1 and TRBJ2-5; no definite D call. The CDR3 is made up of 13 amino acids. V lost 7 bases, J lost 4 bases, and 16 bases lay in between. Germline CDR1 reads SQVTM; CDR2 reads ANQGSEA. CDR3 nucleotides: TGCAGCGCCGAACCTTATTCGGGAGAGACCCAGTACTTC. It yields the protein CSAEPYSGETQYF. Complete variable domain (other parts from reference TRBV29-1 and TRBJ2-5): SAVISQKPSRDICQRGTSLTIQCQVDSQVTMMFWYRQQPGQSLTLIATANQGSEATYESGFVIDKFPISRPNLTFSTLTVSNMSPEDSSIYLCSAEPYSGETQYFGPGTRLLVL.

This CDR3 is CASGGGQGRRRDTF. CDR3 DNA sequence: TGTGCCAGCGGAGGGGGACAGGGGCGACGCAGGGATACCTTC. The chain combines TRBV5-6 with TRBJ1-2; 10 bases line up with TRBD1. Looked up from germline, CDR1 is SGHDT and CDR2 is YYEEEE. The CDR3 extends over 14 amino acids. Losses at the gene ends were 7 bases for V and 14 bases for J; bases not matched to a gene: 17.